This TCR beta chain was captured in a study of blood T cell repertoires in COVID-19. Study background: Researchers got acute and convalescent COVID-19 samples from the United States, Italy and Spain. T cells, B-cell-depleted T cells, or PBMCs provided the cDNA or gDNA that served as material.

V was trimmed by 6 bases and J by 4 bases, leaving 14 bases between them. Germline CDR1 and CDR2: SGHDT and YYEEEE. This CDR3 spans 14 amino acids. As handled by the study authors: Quantification of nucleated cells was approximated via reference gene primer amplification. Repertoires were generated with immunoSEQ multiplex PCR, while TCRdb's copy carries only in-frame clones and drops some. The D gene and trimming were derived from the DNA, and the V and J assignments and clone size from that table. The table has 90,000 to 120,000 clones, under 80% seen once; the top ten hold 20% to 25%. The J gene is TRBJ2-1, the V gene TRBV5-6; TRBD1 might be the D (5 bases). What was sequenced was peripheral blood. The receptor was isolated from a man in his 70s with active or convalescent COVID-19. DNA of the CDR3: TGTGCCAGCATTCTCGGGCAGGGATACAATGAGCAGTTCTTC. It translates to CASILGQGYNEQFF.